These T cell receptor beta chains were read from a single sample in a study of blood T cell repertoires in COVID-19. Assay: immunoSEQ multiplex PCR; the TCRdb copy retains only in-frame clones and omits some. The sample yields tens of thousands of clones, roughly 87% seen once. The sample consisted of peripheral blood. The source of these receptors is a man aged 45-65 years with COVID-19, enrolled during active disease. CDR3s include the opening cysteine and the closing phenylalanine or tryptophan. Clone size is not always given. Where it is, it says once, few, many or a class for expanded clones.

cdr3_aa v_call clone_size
CASSDSGQGARVAEAFF TRBV2 -
CASSPTGTGEGNQPQHF TRBV19 -
CASSVVGLAGETQYF TRBV9 -
CASSHMWMLAGGGAYEQYF TRBV3-1/TRBV3-2 -
CASSFRTGGGSPLHF TRBV5-1 -
CASSSTGRGNTIYF TRBV5-6 -
CAYQPSTRYGYTF TRBV30 -
CASSQQGRYGYTF TRBV27 -
CASSPSGGAGSNSPLHF TRBV11-2 -
CASSRHRGQYNEQFF TRBV6-5 -
CASSLRTSGYEQYF TRBV7-9 -
CSVEVSAEGLGLYEQYF TRBV29-1 -
CATSRDYKRGYTYEQYF TRBV15 -
CASSGAAPYEQYF TRBV5-1 once
CASSLGLMNTEAFF TRBV11-2 -
CASSRPRDRRNYGYTF TRBV2 -
CASSLGPSTGELFF TRBV11-3 once
CASSLRQGTYEQYF TRBV6-5 -
CASSSGLAGGARDTGELFF TRBV5-1 -
CASSLGGGNTIYF TRBV5-4 -
CASIPGGGREGYTF TRBV6-6 -
CASSPLAGGNYEQYF TRBV5-5 -
CATSDLDRNRNQPQHF TRBV24-1 -
CSVDSGQVHANYGYTF TRBV29-1 few
CASSLGLGTGKNYEQYF TRBV5-1 -
CASSLGGRGINEQFF TRBV28 -
CASSREGGGRGTQYF TRBV6-6 once
CASIQVETQYF TRBV2 -
CASSQESGSGTDTQYF TRBV14 once
CASSYSGREAGYTF TRBV6-5 -
CASSETGGTGDQPQHF TRBV6-1 -
CASSQLALNTGELFF TRBV7-9 -
CATSRDQGTGELFF TRBV15 once
CASSAGTASYEQYF TRBV18 -
CASTVTSANTEAFF TRBV28 -
CASSLLGSGRERGNEQFF TRBV7-8 -
CASSPRGTGAADTQYF TRBV19 -
CAWSNRGGLWAEQYF TRBV30 -
CASSQELQGFYTF TRBV4-3 -
CAWAGGPNQPQHF TRBV30 -
CASSYFRGRGGTEAFF TRBV6-5 -
CASSLGGRLLYNEQFF TRBV11-3 -
CASSRGGDSMYNEQFF TRBV5-1 -